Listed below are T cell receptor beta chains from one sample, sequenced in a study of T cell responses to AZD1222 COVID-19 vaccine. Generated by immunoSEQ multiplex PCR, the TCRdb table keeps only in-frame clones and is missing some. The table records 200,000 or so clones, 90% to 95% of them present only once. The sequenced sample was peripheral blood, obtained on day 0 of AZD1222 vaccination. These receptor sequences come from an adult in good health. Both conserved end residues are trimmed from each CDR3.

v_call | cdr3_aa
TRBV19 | ASSIQAGGVASGNNEQF
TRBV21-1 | ASSSPGQGLDIQY
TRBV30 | AWRPVQGWSSYNEQF
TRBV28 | ASSSLRTTGLAAYNEQF
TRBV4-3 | ASSLASTDTQY
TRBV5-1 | ASSVGTRYGTEAF
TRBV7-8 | ASSQWELPYEQY
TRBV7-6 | ASSLTVHNEQF
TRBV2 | ASRGGNTGELF
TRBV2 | ASRPPRDSGNTIY
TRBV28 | ASESPRDSRSSGNTIY
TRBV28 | ASSFGTTGNTIY
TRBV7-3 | ASSLEGRSGDTQY
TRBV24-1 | ATSDALAGGDTGELF
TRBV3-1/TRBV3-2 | ASSQTSGRRDIQY
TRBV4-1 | ASSQDGSGPLNEQF
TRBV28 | ASSSMSGQTTEAF
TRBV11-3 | ASSFDGRGEAF
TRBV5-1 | ASRLGQAGVDTIY
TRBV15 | ATRTNRVGANVLT
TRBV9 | ASSDIKNTEAF
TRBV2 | ASSDRGYTEAF
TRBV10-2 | ASSSGRGAIQPQH
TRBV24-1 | ATSDPPGDTQY
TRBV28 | ASAHVGAEMETQY
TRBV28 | ASSWGASDHNEQF
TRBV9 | ASSALTGSNEKLF
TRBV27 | ASSPRQIYYSPLH
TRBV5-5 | ASSYTTGEQPQH
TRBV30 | AWIKTGEGEKLF
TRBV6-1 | ASSDPQGRGNSPLH
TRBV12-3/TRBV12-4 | ASSLTGRGEQF
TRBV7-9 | ASSTRAAGTPHFYGYT
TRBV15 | ATSRLTGFKMNEQF
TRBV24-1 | ATSDTGSGANVLT
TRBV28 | ASSPGEPWDTEAF
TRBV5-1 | ASSLGDSSNEKLF
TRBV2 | ASILTSGSTINEQF
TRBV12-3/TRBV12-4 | ASSLRPTNEQF
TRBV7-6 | ASSLEDGSRHEQY
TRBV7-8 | ASSVPGLAAGEQF
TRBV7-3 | ASSLTGGTQF
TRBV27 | ASSTRIHTEAF
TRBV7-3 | ASSPTSWSAYGYT
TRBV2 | ASSEAGGVGQPQH